The T cell receptor beta chain under discussion was sequenced for a study of cytomegalovirus exposure and HLA in healthy donors. General observations from the study: Rare sequences made up most TCRs, while some public TCRs were found in many donors. In the roughly 120 validation repertoires, a later analysis found that first-cohort TCR clusters tended to co-occur.

Deletions cut 4 bases from V and 11 bases from J, with 11 bases between. Germline CDR1 and CDR2: GTSNPN and SVGIG (reference sequence). This CDR3 has 10 residues. As regards this clone: Its target is unknown.

The table came from immunoSEQ multiplex PCR; TCRdb's copy has only in-frame clones and leaves some out. The sample lists around 220,000 clones; about 86% were seen once. The sequence was collected from a woman under 30 in good health and CMV-seronegative. The sample was PBMCs. The J gene is TRBJ1-1, the V gene TRBV30; tentatively, D is TRBD1 (5 bases). For the CDR3, the DNA is TGTGCCTGGATACAGGTCGGCGCTTTCTTT. This sequence encodes CAWIQVGAFF.